These 30 T cell receptor beta chains originate from one sample sequenced in a study of T cells expressing NK-cell markers. No DNA is given; TCRdb re-called the 5' RACE reads and lists each CDR3 protein once. This sample contains 200,000 to 300,000 distinct CDR3 sequences. The sample was blood T cells: a sorted CD56 or NKG2C T cell subset, CD4+ or CD8+ T cells, or bulk PBMC T cells (not recorded which). All receptors come from a woman between 18 and 75 years old in good health.

The chain recombines TRBV29-1 with TRBJ2-1; lacking DNA, the TRBD2 call made by TCRdb goes unchecked. This CDR3 contains 15 residues. Germline V gene data show CDR1 as SQVTM and CDR2 as ANQGSEA. CDR3 amino acids: CSVANLAGAYNEQFF.

The chain employs TRBV5-1 and TRBJ2-2; there is no DNA to check the TCRdb D call of TRBD1. The CDR3 loop spans 17 amino acids. Looked up from germline, CDR1 is SGHRS and CDR2 is YFSETQ. The CDR3 spells CASRPDRGQWNTGELFF.

CDR3 protein: CASSLHGGEETQYF. The chain links TRBV12-3 or TRBV12-4 to TRBJ2-5; the D call of TRBD1 rests on TCRdb alone, since no DNA is present to check it. CDR3 length: 14 residues.

The chain carries TRBV4-2 and TRBJ2-4; TCRdb outputs TRBD2, but without DNA this stays unchecked. From germline, CDR1 is LGHNA and CDR2 YNFKEQ. The CDR3 extends over 19 amino acids. The CDR3 loop is CASSQDILRLAGVKNIQYF.

V usage is TRBV18 and J usage is TRBJ2-2. Germline assignment: CDR1 KGHSH and CDR2 LQKENI. This CDR3 region has 13 residues. CDR3 sequence reads: CASSPGSTGELFF.

The chain recombines TRBV23-1 with TRBJ2-5; there is no DNA to check the TCRdb D call of TRBD1. TRBV23-1 is filed as an ORF, its function uncertain. The CDR3 is 16 amino acids. The CDR3 reads CASSGGPDRVWETQYF.

The rearrangement uses TRBV27 and TRBJ1-6. The CDR3 totals 14 residues. Per the germline V gene, CDR1 is MNHEY and CDR2 is SMNVEV (reference sequence). CDR3 amino acids: CASSFGKSGSPLHF.

The chain is built from TRBV20-1 and TRBJ2-1; TCRdb indicates TRBD2, and absent DNA this call remains unverified. CDR1 is DFQATT, CDR2 SNEGSKA, per germline (reference sequence). This CDR3 region has 15 residues. CDR3 region: CSARAGNSDYNEQFF.

CDR3 region: CSSVGGKVGEQYF. The chain combines TRBV20-1 with TRBJ2-7; TCRdb returns TRBD2, unconfirmable since there is no DNA. Germline V gene data show CDR1 as DFQATT and CDR2 as SNEGSKA (reference sequence). CDR3 length equals 13 residues.

V gene TRBV2 combines with J gene TRBJ2-1; TCRdb indicates TRBD1, and absent DNA this call remains unverified. CDR1 and CDR2 (germline): SNHLY, FYNNEI. The CDR3 length is 16 residues. The CDR3 loop is CASSPSTGGSHNEQFF.

V is TRBV19 and J is TRBJ2-5; the TRBD1 assignment by TCRdb is unverifiable without DNA. The germline V gene encodes CDR1 LNHDA and CDR2 SQIVND (reference sequence). The CDR3 runs to 13 residues. CDR3 residues: CATARGRQETQYF.

The V call is TRBV14, the J call TRBJ2-1; no DNA is available, so the TRBD2 call from TCRdb remains unchecked. The germline V gene has CDR1 SGHDN and CDR2 FVKESK. This CDR3 comprises 15 residues. CDR3 loop: CASSHSLGEWNEQFF.

The chain couples TRBV6-2 or TRBV6-3 to TRBJ2-1. The germline gives CDR1 MNHEY, CDR2 SVGEGT. This CDR3 contains 14 residues. The chain's CDR3 is CASSRPSSHNEQFF.

The V and J genes are TRBV12-3 or TRBV12-4 and TRBJ2-1; the D call of TRBD1 rests on TCRdb alone, since no DNA is present to check it. This CDR3 is built from 14 residues. CDR3 loop: CASSTGQGPNEQFF.

The V gene is TRBV5-1, the J gene TRBJ1-5; TCRdb's D gene call, TRBD1, goes unchecked for lack of DNA. Germline loops: CDR1 SGHRS, CDR2 YFSETQ. The CDR3 extends over 15 amino acids. The CDR3 protein is CASSLVPGGNQPQHF.

V gene TRBV28 combines with J gene TRBJ2-5; TCRdb indicates TRBD1, and absent DNA this call remains unverified. The CDR3 is 15 residues long. CDR1 is MDHEN and CDR2 is SYDVKM in the germline V gene. This CDR3 is CASSLLGTGRETQYF.

This chain links TRBV5-4 with TRBJ2-7; without DNA, the TCRdb call of TRBD2 cannot be checked. This CDR3 has 16 amino acids. From germline, CDR1 is SGHNT and CDR2 YYREEE (reference sequence). Here the CDR3 reads CASSPGLAGSSYEQYF.

V and J are TRBV21-1 and TRBJ2-5; the TCRdb call, TRBD1, lacks DNA for checking. TRBV21-1 represents a pseudogene. The CDR3 covers 16 residues. The CDR3 sequence is CASSIPGTQYQETQYF.

V gene TRBV28 combines with J gene TRBJ1-2. The CDR3 sequence is 12 residues long. The germline CDR1 and CDR2 sequences are MDHEN and SYDVKM. The CDR3 is CASSLESVRYTF.

J is TRBJ2-1 and V is TRBV20-1. The CDR3 contains 11 residues. Germline V gives CDR1 DFQATT, CDR2 SNEGSKA (reference sequence). The CDR3 loop reads CSASSSRWQFF.

The J gene is TRBJ2-1, the V gene TRBV3-1; TCRdb returns TRBD2, unconfirmable since there is no DNA. Germline CDR1 reads LGHDT; CDR2 reads YNNKEL (reference sequence). This CDR3 is 14 amino acids long. The CDR3 is CASSQSGTYNEQFF.

The chain links TRBV20-1 to TRBJ2-7. This CDR3 is built from 12 residues. Germline CDR1 reads DFQATT; CDR2 reads SNEGSKA (reference sequence). CDR3 protein: CSATGWPYEQYF.

The chain uses TRBV20-1 and TRBJ2-1; the TRBD2 assignment by TCRdb is unverifiable without DNA. Germline V gene data show CDR1 as DFQATT and CDR2 as SNEGSKA (reference sequence). The CDR3 consists of 18 residues. CDR3 sequence: CSARDLATSGRNYNEQFF.

J is TRBJ2-2 and V is TRBV18; TCRdb names TRBD2, which stays unverified in the absence of DNA. There are 15 residues in the CDR3. The germline V gene encodes CDR1 KGHSH and CDR2 LQKENI. CDR3 loop: CASSPEGLGTGELFF. Supplemented by reference TRBV18 and TRBJ2-2, the full variable domain reads NAGVMQNPRHLVRRRGQEARLRCSPMKGHSHVYWYRQLPEEGLKFMVYLQKENIIDESGMPKERFSAEFPKEGPSILRIQQVVRGDSAAYFCASSPEGLGTGELFFGEGSRLTVL.

The CDR3 protein is CSARPGLEKLFF. This rearrangement joins TRBV20-1 to TRBJ1-4. This CDR3 is 12 amino acids long. Germline CDR1 and CDR2: DFQATT and SNEGSKA (reference sequence).

V gene TRBV12-3 or TRBV12-4 combines with J gene TRBJ2-1; the TRBD2 assignment by TCRdb is unverifiable without DNA. The CDR3 contains 19 residues. The CDR3 region is CASSIGQPGTSGRDNEQFF.

The chain has TRBV3-1 and TRBJ2-3. Germline CDR1 and CDR2: LGHDT and YNNKEL (reference sequence). This CDR3 contains 11 residues. The CDR3 sequence: CASSQTDTQYF.

The chain employs TRBV7-8 and TRBJ1-1; the D call from TCRdb, TRBD1, cannot be confirmed without DNA. This CDR3 comprises 14 residues. Looked up from germline, CDR1 is SGHVS and CDR2 is FQNEAQ. CDR3 in amino acids: CASSAGQMNTEAFF. The whole variable domain, filled in from reference TRBV7-8 and TRBJ1-1, reads GAGVSQSPRYKVAKRGQDVALRCDPISGHVSLFWYQQALGQGPEFLTYFQNEAQLDKSGLPSDRFFAERPEGSVSTLKIQRTQQEDSAVYLCASSAGQMNTEAFFGQGTRLTVV.

The chain is built from TRBV20-1 and TRBJ2-5; TCRdb calls TRBD2, which cannot be checked without DNA. This CDR3 spans 12 amino acids. Germline V gene sequence: CDR1 DFQATT, CDR2 SNEGSKA (reference sequence). CDR3 sequence: CSARTSGETQYF.

The chain joins TRBV20-1 to TRBJ2-7. Germline CDR1 reads DFQATT; CDR2 reads SNEGSKA (reference sequence). CDR3 length: 13 residues. The CDR3 sequence: CSPIRADSYEQYF.